The T cell receptor beta chain under discussion was sequenced for a study of cytomegalovirus exposure and HLA in healthy donors. The CDR3 has 16 amino acids. V was trimmed by 1 base and J by 2 bases, leaving 14 bases between them. Germline V gene sequence: CDR1 SGHNT, CDR2 YENEEA. The PCR employed 60 Vbeta primers together with 13 Jbeta primers. TCRdb's copy holds only in-frame clones and misses some; the assay was immunoSEQ multiplex PCR. The sample carries 200,000 to 250,000 clones, around 79% recorded once. This sequence joins TRBV11-3 and TRBJ1-2; unclear D gene. The specimen was PBMCs. The clonotype originates from a man aged 18 to 29 in good health and CMV-seronegative. CDR3 loop: CASSLVAASLNYGYTF. In nucleotides, the CDR3 is TGTGCCAGCAGCTTAGTAGCAGCCTCTCTAAACTATGGCTACACCTTC. The full variable domain, its missing parts supplied by reference TRBV11-3 and TRBJ1-2, is EAGVVQSPRYKIIEKKQPVAFWCNPISGHNTLYWYLQNLGQGPELLIRYENEEAVDDSQLPKDRFSAERLKGVDSTLKIQPAELGDSAVYLCASSLVAASLNYGYTFGSGTRLTVV.